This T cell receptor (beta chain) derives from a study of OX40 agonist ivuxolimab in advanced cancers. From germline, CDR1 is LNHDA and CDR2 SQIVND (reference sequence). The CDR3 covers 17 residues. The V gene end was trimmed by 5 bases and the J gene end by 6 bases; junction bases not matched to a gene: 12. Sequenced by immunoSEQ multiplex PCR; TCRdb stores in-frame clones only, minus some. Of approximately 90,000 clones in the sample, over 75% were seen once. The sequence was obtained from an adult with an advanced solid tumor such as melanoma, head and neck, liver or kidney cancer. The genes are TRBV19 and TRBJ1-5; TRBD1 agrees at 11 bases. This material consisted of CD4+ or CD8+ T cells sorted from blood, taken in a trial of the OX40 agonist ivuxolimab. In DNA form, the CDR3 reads TGTGCCAGTAGTTCTATGTTGGACAGGGGGCGAGGTCAGCCCCAGCATTTT. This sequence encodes CASSSMLDRGRGQPQHF.